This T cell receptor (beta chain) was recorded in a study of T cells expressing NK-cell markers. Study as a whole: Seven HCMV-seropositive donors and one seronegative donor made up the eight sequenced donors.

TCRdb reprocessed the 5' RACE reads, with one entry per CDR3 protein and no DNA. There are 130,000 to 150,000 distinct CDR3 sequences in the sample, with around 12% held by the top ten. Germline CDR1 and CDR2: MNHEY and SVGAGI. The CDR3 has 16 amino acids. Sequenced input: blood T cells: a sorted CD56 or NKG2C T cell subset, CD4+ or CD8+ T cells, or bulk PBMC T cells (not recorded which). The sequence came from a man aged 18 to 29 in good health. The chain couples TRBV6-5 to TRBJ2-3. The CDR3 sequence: CASSYFTTPTTDTQYF.